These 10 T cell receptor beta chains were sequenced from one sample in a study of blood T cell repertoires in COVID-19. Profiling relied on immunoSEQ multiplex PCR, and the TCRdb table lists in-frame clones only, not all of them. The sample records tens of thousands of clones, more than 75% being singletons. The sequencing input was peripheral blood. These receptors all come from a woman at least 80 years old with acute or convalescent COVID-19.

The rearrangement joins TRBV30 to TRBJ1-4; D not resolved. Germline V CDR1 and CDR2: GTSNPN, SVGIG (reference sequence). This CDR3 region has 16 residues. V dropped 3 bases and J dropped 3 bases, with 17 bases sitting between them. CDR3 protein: CAWSRPHAEANEKLFF. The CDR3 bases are TGTGCCTGGAGCCGTCCCCACGCGGAGGCTAATGAAAAACTGTTTTTT. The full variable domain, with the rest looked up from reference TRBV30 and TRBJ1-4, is SQTIHQWPATLVQPVGSPLSLECTVEGTSNPNLYWYRQAAGRGLQLLFYSVGIGQISSEVPQNLSASRPQDRQFILSSKKLLLSDSGFYLCAWSRPHAEANEKLFFGSGTQLSVL.

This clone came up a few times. The CDR3 coding sequence is TGTGCCAGCAGTCGACAGGGATACACTGAAGCTTTCTTT. This translates into CASSRQGYTEAFF. This chain joins TRBV28 and TRBJ1-1; the match to TRBD1 covers 7 bases. This CDR3 contains 13 residues. Germline trimming cut 5 bases from V and 3 bases from J; bases unmatched to any gene: 3. Germline V gene lookup returns CDR1 MDHEN and CDR2 SYDVKM.

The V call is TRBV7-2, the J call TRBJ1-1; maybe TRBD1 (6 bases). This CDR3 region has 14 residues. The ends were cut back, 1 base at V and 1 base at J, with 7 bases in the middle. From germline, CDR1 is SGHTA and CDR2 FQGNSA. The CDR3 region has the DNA TGTGCCAGCAGCTTAGGGACAGCGAACACTGAAGCTTTCTTT. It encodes CASSLGTANTEAFF.

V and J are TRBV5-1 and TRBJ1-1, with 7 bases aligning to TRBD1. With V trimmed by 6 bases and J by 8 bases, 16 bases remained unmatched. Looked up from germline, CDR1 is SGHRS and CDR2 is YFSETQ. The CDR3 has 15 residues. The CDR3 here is CASKSSPGTEKEAFF. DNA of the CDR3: TGCGCCAGCAAAAGCAGCCCCGGGACAGAGAAAGAAGCTTTCTTT.

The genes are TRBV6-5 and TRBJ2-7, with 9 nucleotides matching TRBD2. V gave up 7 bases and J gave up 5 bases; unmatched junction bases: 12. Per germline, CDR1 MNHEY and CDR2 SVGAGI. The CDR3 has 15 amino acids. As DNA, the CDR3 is TGTGCCAGCAATTCTGGTAGCGGGAGTCTCCACGAGCAGTACTTC. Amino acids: CASNSGSGSLHEQYF.

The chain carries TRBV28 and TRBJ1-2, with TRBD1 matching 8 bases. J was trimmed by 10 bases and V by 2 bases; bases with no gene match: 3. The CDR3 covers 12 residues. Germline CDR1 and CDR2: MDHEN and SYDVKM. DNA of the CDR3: TGTGCCAGCAGTTTACTGGGACAGGCCTACACCTTC. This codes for CASSLLGQAYTF.

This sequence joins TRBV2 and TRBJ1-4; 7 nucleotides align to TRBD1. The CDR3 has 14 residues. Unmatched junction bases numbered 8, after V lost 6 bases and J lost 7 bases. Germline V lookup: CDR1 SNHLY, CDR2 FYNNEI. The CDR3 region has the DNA TGTGCCAGCAGCCTACAGGGGTTGAGTGAAAAACTGTTTTTT. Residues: CASSLQGLSEKLFF.

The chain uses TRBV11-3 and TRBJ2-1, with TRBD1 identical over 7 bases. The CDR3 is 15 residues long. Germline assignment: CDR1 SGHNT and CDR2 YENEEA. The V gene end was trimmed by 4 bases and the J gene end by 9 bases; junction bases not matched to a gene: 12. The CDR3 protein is CASSSRQGAIGEQFF. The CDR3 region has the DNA TGTGCCAGCAGCTCGAGACAGGGTGCGATCGGTGAGCAGTTCTTC.

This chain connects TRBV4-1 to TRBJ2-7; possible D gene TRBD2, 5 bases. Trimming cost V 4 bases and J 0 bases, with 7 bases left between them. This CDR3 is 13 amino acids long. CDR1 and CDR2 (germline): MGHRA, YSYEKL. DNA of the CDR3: TGCGCCAGCAGCCCGGGGTTCTCCTACGAGCAGTACTTC. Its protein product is CASSPGFSYEQYF.

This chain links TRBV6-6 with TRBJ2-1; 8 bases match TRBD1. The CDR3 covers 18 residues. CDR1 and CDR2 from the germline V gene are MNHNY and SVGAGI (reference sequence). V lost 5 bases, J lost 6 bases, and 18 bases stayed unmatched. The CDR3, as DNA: TGTGCCAGCAGTCCGGGGCCGTTAGGACAGGGTTACCTCAATGAGCAGTTCTTC. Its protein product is CASSPGPLGQGYLNEQFF.